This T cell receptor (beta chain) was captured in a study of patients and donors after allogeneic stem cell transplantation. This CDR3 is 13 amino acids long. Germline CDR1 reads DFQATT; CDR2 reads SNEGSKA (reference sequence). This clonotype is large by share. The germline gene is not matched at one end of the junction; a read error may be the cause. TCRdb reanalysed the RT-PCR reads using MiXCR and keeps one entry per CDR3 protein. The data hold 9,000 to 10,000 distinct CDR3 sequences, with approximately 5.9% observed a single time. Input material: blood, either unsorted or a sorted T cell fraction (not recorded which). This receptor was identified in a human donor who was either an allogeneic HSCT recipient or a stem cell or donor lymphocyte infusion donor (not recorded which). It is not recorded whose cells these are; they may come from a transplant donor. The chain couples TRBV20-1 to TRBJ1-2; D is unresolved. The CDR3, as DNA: TGCAGTGCAAGAGATAACGTCGGCTATGGCTACACCTTC. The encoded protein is CSARDNVGYGYTF.